The 5 T cell receptor beta chains below all came from one sample that was sequenced in a study of post-analysis software for immune sequencing data. Built from TCR beta cDNA, the libraries had unique molecular identifiers in them. TCRdb redid the calling of the PCR reads with MiXCR, one entry per CDR3 protein. Of 160,000 or so distinct CDR3 sequences listed, about 34% were seen once; the top ten hold roughly 28%. The sample consisted of blood, taken after autologous hematopoietic stem cell transplantation. The receptor source for this set is a girl between 10 and 17 years old with multiple sclerosis.

This chain joins TRBV7-2 and TRBJ2-3; possible D gene TRBD2, 6 bases. CDR1 and CDR2 (germline): SGHTA, FQGNSA. V was cut by 1 base and J by 5 bases, with 13 bases left in between. CDR3 length: 15 amino acids. CDR3 in DNA: TGTGCCAGCAGCTTAGGGGGACTCCGAGGAGATACGCAGTATTTT. This sequence encodes CASSLGGLRGDTQYF.

The sample holds a few counts of this clonotype. The rearrangement links TRBV12-3 or TRBV12-4 to TRBJ1-2, with TRBD1 identical over 9 bases. Trimming at V came to 5 bases and at J to 7 bases, leaving 14 bases not matched to a gene. This CDR3 contains 16 residues. CDR3 sequence: CASSTLLGTGKGGYTF. DNA for the CDR3: TGTGCCAGCAGTACCCTACTAGGGACAGGGAAAGGTGGCTACACCTTC.

The rearrangement joins TRBV3-1 to TRBJ2-7; 9 nucleotides line up with TRBD1. CDR1 and CDR2 from the germline V gene are LGHDT and YNNKEL (reference sequence). This CDR3 has 14 amino acids. The ends lost 5 bases at V and 4 bases at J; junction bases unmatched: 6. CDR3 in DNA: TGTGCCAGCAGCTCCGGGACAGGGAGATACGAGCAGTACTTC. Translation: CASSSGTGRYEQYF.

Only a few counts were recorded for this clonotype. The chain employs TRBV12-3 or TRBV12-4 and TRBJ2-1, with 10 bases lining up with TRBD2. The CDR3 sequence is 15 residues long. With V trimmed by 8 bases and J by 9 bases, 13 bases remained unmatched. CDR3 DNA sequence: TGTGCCAGCTCCTTCGGTAGCGGGAGGACCGCTGAGCAGTTCTTC. Its protein product is CASSFGSGRTAEQFF.

The CDR3 region has the DNA TGTGCCACCAGTGGCCCCACTAGCGGGAGTGCGAATGAGCAGTTCTTC. This translates into CATSGPTSGSANEQFF. The rearrangement joins TRBV24-1 to TRBJ2-1, with 11 nucleotides matching TRBD2. Trimming took 5 bases from V and 7 from J; bases not matched to a gene: 9. Germline V gene data show CDR1 as KGHDR and CDR2 as SFDVKD. The CDR3 spans 16 residues.